The 13 T cell receptor beta chains reported below all come from one sample, sequenced in a study of blood T cell repertoires in COVID-19. The repertoire was sequenced with immunoSEQ multiplex PCR; TCRdb's copy has only in-frame clones and lacks some. The table records about 58,000 clones, about 83% of them present only once. The sample was peripheral blood. These receptors came from a man aged 35-49 years with active COVID-19.

The chain links TRBV3-1 (or the pseudogene TRBV3-2) to TRBJ2-7; 7 bases fit TRBD1. Per the germline V gene, CDR1 is LGHDT and CDR2 is YNNKEL (reference sequence). CDR3 length: 16 residues. V gave up 4 bases and J gave up 3 bases; unmatched junction bases: 12. The CDR3 nucleotides read TGTGCCAGCAGCCCCTTCAGACAGGGCCCATTCTACGAGCAGTACTTC. Protein: CASSPFRQGPFYEQYF.

The chain combines TRBV20-1 with TRBJ2-7; 8 bases align to TRBD1. The CDR3 sequence is 11 residues long. Germline V gene lookup returns CDR1 DFQATT and CDR2 SNEGSKA (reference sequence). The CDR3 reads CSGQGPYEQYF. The CDR3 DNA sequence: TGCAGCGGACAGGGCCCCTACGAGCAGTACTTC.

This clone was observed a handful of times. The genes are TRBV4-1 and TRBJ1-6, with D perhaps matching TRBD1 (6 bases). The CDR3 is 16 amino acids. V lost 1 base and J lost 10, with 17 bases in between. CDR1 and CDR2 from the germline V gene are MGHRA and YSYEKL. CDR3 sequence reads: CASSQAQHREVSPLHF. CDR3 coding DNA: TGCGCCAGCAGCCAAGCTCAGCACAGGGAAGTATCACCCCTCCACTTT.

This clone has just one count. The chain recombines TRBV7-2 with TRBJ2-1; 14 bases line up with TRBD2. CDR1 SGHTA and CDR2 FQGNSA come from the germline V gene. The CDR3 contains 16 residues. The V and J ends lost 3 bases and 9 bases, in that order; junction bases with no gene match: 7. As DNA, the CDR3 is TGTGCCAGCAGCTTCGGACTAGCGGGAGGCGGGAGTGAGCAGTTCTTC. It codes for CASSFGLAGGGSEQFF. Complete variable domain (other parts from reference TRBV7-2 and TRBJ2-1): GAGVSQSPSNKVTEKGKDVELRCDPISGHTALYWYRQSLGQGLEFLIYFQGNSAPDKSGLPSDRFSAERTGGSVSTLTIQRTQQEDSAVYLCASSFGLAGGGSEQFFGPGTRLTVL.

The rearrangement uses TRBV5-1 and TRBJ2-7; TRBD2 matches 7 bases. The length of the CDR3 is 16 residues. In germline, CDR1 is SGHRS, CDR2 YFSETQ. J was trimmed by 3 bases and V by 0 bases; bases with no gene match: 9. Written as DNA, the CDR3 is TGCGCCAGCAGCTTGGTACGAGCGGGAATAATCTACGAGCAGTACTTC. This codes for CASSLVRAGIIYEQYF. The whole variable domain, filled in from reference TRBV5-1 and TRBJ2-7, reads KAGVTQTPRYLIKTRGQQVTLSCSPISGHRSVSWYQQTPGQGLQFLFEYFSETQRNKGNFPGRFSGRQFSNSRSEMNVSTLELGDSALYLCASSLVRAGIIYEQYFGPGTRLTVT.

The CDR3: CASSPRGSYEQYF. CDR3 coding DNA: TGTGCCAGTAGTCCTCGAGGTTCCTACGAGCAGTACTTC. This chain uses TRBV19 with TRBJ2-7; D unresolved. Germline CDR1 is LNHDA and CDR2 is SQIVND (reference sequence). V was clipped by 5 bases and J by 1 base, with 9 bases between them. The CDR3 contains 13 residues.

V usage is TRBV7-3 and J usage is TRBJ2-3; a possible D gene is TRBD2 (5 bases). The length of the CDR3 is 15 residues. Germline V gene sequence: CDR1 SGHTA, CDR2 FQGTGA. V was trimmed by 0 bases and J by 4 bases, leaving 11 bases between them. Here the CDR3 reads CASSLTGSTADTQYF. The CDR3 nucleotides read TGTGCCAGCAGCTTAACAGGGAGCACGGCAGATACGCAGTATTTT.

Written as DNA, the CDR3 is TGTGCCTGGACGAGATCCTCCTACAATGAGCAGTTCTTC. Translated, it gives CAWTRSSYNEQFF. The chain recombines TRBV30 with TRBJ2-1; D is unresolved. The germline gives CDR1 GTSNPN, CDR2 SVGIG (reference sequence). V was pared by 4 bases and J by 0 bases, with 7 bases between. This CDR3 contains 13 residues.

The chain carries TRBV18 and TRBJ1-5; no definite D call. Trimming left V 3 bases short and J 2 bases short, with 8 bases between. The CDR3 has 14 amino acids. The germline gives CDR1 KGHSH, CDR2 LQKENI. The CDR3, as DNA: TGTGCCAGCTCACCCTTGGGAGGCAATCAGCCCCAGCATTTT. Translated, it gives CASSPLGGNQPQHF.

The chain links TRBV9 to TRBJ2-3; TRBD2 aligns across 7 bases. Germline V gene data show CDR1 as SGDLS and CDR2 as YYNGEE. The junction had 5 bases not matched to a gene; V was cut back by 0 bases and J by 4 bases. The CDR3 has 15 amino acids. Here the CDR3 DNA reads TGTGCCAGCAGCGTAGGGTGGGAGGGAGCAGATACGCAGTATTTT. Translated: CASSVGWEGADTQYF.

The rearrangement links TRBV2 to TRBJ2-5; D is possibly TRBD2 (6 bases). Germline V gene sequence: CDR1 SNHLY, CDR2 FYNNEI. Trimming took off 7 bases at V and 1 base at J, with 13 bases between the two ends. This CDR3 comprises 14 residues. CDR3 coding DNA: TGTGCCAGCACTTCGGGACTTTTCCAAGAGACCCAGTACTTC. Encoded protein: CASTSGLFQETQYF.

This clone was detected only once. The chain carries TRBV30 and TRBJ2-5; D possibly corresponds to TRBD1 (6 bases). V lost 3 bases and J lost 5, with 19 bases in between. Germline V gene sequence: CDR1 GTSNPN, CDR2 SVGIG (reference sequence). The CDR3 extends over 15 amino acids. As DNA, the CDR3 is TGTGCCTGGAGGAGGGTAGGGGGAGCGTGGGAGACCCAGTACTTC. The encoded protein is CAWRRVGGAWETQYF.

V is TRBV5-1 and J is TRBJ2-1; D is perhaps TRBD2 (5 bases). V was cut by 0 bases and J by 9 bases, with 13 bases left in between. The V gene's germline CDR1 is SGHRS and CDR2 YFSETQ. The length of the CDR3 is 14 residues. CDR3 nucleotide sequence: TGCGCCAGCAGCTTGGGTTGGCGTGGAGGTGAGCAGTTCTTC. It yields the protein CASSLGWRGGEQFF.